This TCR beta chain derives from a study of type 1 regulatory T cells. Overall study context: An in vitro protocol generated T-allo10, a Tr1-enriched, alloantigen-specific CD4 T cell product.

Trimming left V 3 bases short and J 4 bases short, with 11 bases between. The CDR3 totals 14 residues. Germline CDR1 is SGHKS and CDR2 is YYEKEE (reference sequence). TCRdb re-derived calls from the reads in MiXCR, one entry per CDR3 protein. The sample carries 90,000 to 100,000 distinct CDR3 sequences, roughly 28% recorded once. The clonotype was recovered from a human donor in good health. V and J are TRBV5-5 and TRBJ2-1; tentative D call: TRBD2 (5 bases). The specimen was CD4+ T cells, either the whole sample or a sorted fraction (not recorded which). The CDR3 DNA reads TGTGCCAGCAGCTCAAGCGGTGTTTACAATGAGCAGTTCTTC. Protein sequence: CASSSSGVYNEQFF.